Listed below are T cell receptor beta chains from one sample, sequenced in a study of shared clonotypes between healthy human individuals. Repertoires were generated with immunoSEQ multiplex PCR, while TCRdb's copy carries only in-frame clones and drops some. The sample consists of approximately 600,000 clones, approximately 95% of them appearing once. Sequenced sample: naive CD8+ T cells sorted from blood. These receptor sequences come from a woman in her 30s in good health. Both conserved end residues are part of each CDR3. Fields, in order: CDR3 DNA, CDR3 protein, D gene, V gene, J gene, clone size. The D gene is left open where the match is weak. Only part of the rows carry a size: once, few, many, or a class if the clone is expanded.

DNA: TGTGCCAGCAGCTTAAATAGGCTTGAAAAACTGTTTTTT; CDR3: CASSLNRLEKLFF; D: .; V: TRBV7-2; J: TRBJ1-4; size: .
DNA: TGTGCCAGTAGTCCCTGGGGACAGGGACAATCAGGAGAGACCCAGTACTTC; CDR3: CASSPWGQGQSGETQYF; D: TRBD1; V: TRBV19; J: TRBJ2-5; size: .
DNA: TGCGCCAGCAGCTTGACTCCTAGCTCCTACGAGCAGTACTTC; CDR3: CASSLTPSSYEQYF; D: .; V: TRBV5-1; J: TRBJ2-7; size: .
DNA: TGTGCCAGCAGCTATGGGACTAGCGAGGTCGGGGAGCTGTTTTTT; CDR3: CASSYGTSEVGELFF; D: TRBD2; V: TRBV13; J: TRBJ2-2; size: .
DNA: TGTGCCAGCAGGTCACGGGGCAGAAAAGAGACCCAGTACTTC; CDR3: CASRSRGRKETQYF; D: .; V: TRBV5-4; J: TRBJ2-5; size: .
DNA: TGTGCCAGCGTGCAGTTCAACAATGAGCAGTTCTTC; CDR3: CASVQFNNEQFF; D: .; V: TRBV18; J: TRBJ2-1; size: .
DNA: TGTGCCAGCAGTAGGGGGGTAAGCGGCAATCAGCCCCAGCATTTT; CDR3: CASSRGVSGNQPQHF; D: .; V: TRBV2; J: TRBJ1-5; size: .
DNA: TGTGCCTGGAGTGTAGAGGGCAACGAGCAGTACTTC; CDR3: CAWSVEGNEQYF; D: .; V: TRBV30; J: TRBJ2-7; size: .
DNA: TGTGCCAGCAGGACCAGGGGAGGTGAAAAACTGTTTTTT; CDR3: CASRTRGGEKLFF; D: .; V: TRBV28; J: TRBJ1-4; size: .
DNA: TGTGCCAGAAGGAGGGGGCCCTCAACCTACGAGCAGTACTTC; CDR3: CARRRGPSTYEQYF; D: .; V: TRBV6-8; J: TRBJ2-7; size: .
DNA: TGTGCCAGCAGCTTGTCTTGGGGTGCCACAGATACGCAGTATTTT; CDR3: CASSLSWGATDTQYF; D: .; V: TRBV5-4; J: TRBJ2-3; size: .
DNA: TGTGCCAGCAGTCAATCCAACAGGGGGCCCCACAATGAGCAGTTCTTC; CDR3: CASSQSNRGPHNEQFF; D: TRBD1; V: TRBV9; J: TRBJ2-1; size: .
DNA: TGTGCCAGCAGCCCCGACCTTGGTGGCTACACCTTC; CDR3: CASSPDLGGYTF; D: .; V: TRBV7-8; J: TRBJ1-2; size: .
DNA: TGTGCCAGCAAGGAGGGAACTTCCTACGAGCAGTACTTC; CDR3: CASKEGTSYEQYF; D: .; V: TRBV27; J: TRBJ2-7; size: .
DNA: TGTGCCAGCAGCATCGGGGAGAGCTCCTACAATGAGCAGTTCTTC; CDR3: CASSIGESSYNEQFF; D: .; V: TRBV5-4; J: TRBJ2-1; size: .
DNA: TGTGCCAGCAGCCCTCAGAGGACAGGGACAGAGACGCAGTATTTT; CDR3: CASSPQRTGTETQYF; D: TRBD1; V: TRBV14; J: TRBJ2-3; size: once
DNA: TGTGCCAGCTCACCACCAAAGGGGAGCCCTGACTATGGCTACACCTTC; CDR3: CASSPPKGSPDYGYTF; D: .; V: TRBV18; J: TRBJ1-2; size: .
DNA: .; CDR3: CASSISARTELHF; D: .; V: TRBV19; J: TRBJ1-6; size: .
DNA: TGTGCCATCAGTGAGCGGCCCCCAACGCCCGGTGAGCAGTTCTTC; CDR3: CAISERPPTPGEQFF; D: .; V: TRBV10-3; J: TRBJ2-1; size: .
DNA: TGTGCCAGCAGCTTGACCTACGGGACTAGCGGGACCTATGAGCAGTTCTTC; CDR3: CASSLTYGTSGTYEQFF; D: TRBD2; V: TRBV5-6; J: TRBJ2-1; size: .
DNA: TGTGCCAGCAGTTTCTGGGGTCAGAATGAGCAGTTCTTC; CDR3: CASSFWGQNEQFF; D: .; V: TRBV28; J: TRBJ2-1; size: once
DNA: TGTGCCAGCAGTTTATCGAGACTGAACACTGAAGCTTTCTTT; CDR3: CASSLSRLNTEAFF; D: .; V: TRBV28; J: TRBJ1-1; size: once
DNA: TGTGCCAGCAGCCTGCAGAGGACTCTCTACGAGCAGTACTTC; CDR3: CASSLQRTLYEQYF; D: .; V: TRBV28; J: TRBJ2-7; size: .
DNA: TGTGCCAGCACCGATGGGGCAACCGGGGAGCTGTTTTTT; CDR3: CASTDGATGELFF; D: .; V: TRBV11-3; J: TRBJ2-2; size: .
DNA: TGTGCCAGCAGCTTAGTGGGATACTATGGCTACACCTTC; CDR3: CASSLVGYYGYTF; D: .; V: TRBV7-9; J: TRBJ1-2; size: .
DNA: TGCGCCAGCAGCTTCCCCCCTAGCGGGAGGAACAACGAGCAGTACTTC; CDR3: CASSFPPSGRNNEQYF; D: TRBD2; V: TRBV5-1; J: TRBJ2-7; size: .
DNA: TGTGCCAGCAGCCGTAGCGGCAATGAGCAGTTCTTC; CDR3: CASSRSGNEQFF; D: .; V: TRBV7-9; J: TRBJ2-1; size: .
DNA: TGCGCCAGCAGCTTGGTAGCGGGAGCCCACGAGCAGTACTTC; CDR3: CASSLVAGAHEQYF; D: TRBD2; V: TRBV5-1; J: TRBJ2-7; size: .
DNA: TGTGCCACCACCCACGGGGGATCAGGGGCCAACGTCCTGACTTTC; CDR3: CATTHGGSGANVLTF; D: .; V: TRBV15; J: TRBJ2-6; size: .
DNA: TGCGCCAGCAGCCAAAAACTAGCGGGCGGGGCAGATACGCAGTATTTT; CDR3: CASSQKLAGGADTQYF; D: TRBD2; V: TRBV4-1; J: TRBJ2-3; size: .
DNA: TGTGCCAGCAGTGAATCGACAGGGGCCCCCCTAATGGGCAATCAGCCCCAGCATTTT; CDR3: CASSESTGAPLMGNQPQHF; D: TRBD1; V: TRBV2; J: TRBJ1-5; size: .
DNA: TGTGCCAGCAGTCACCCCCTGAACACCATATATTTT; CDR3: CASSHPLNTIYF; D: .; V: TRBV28; J: TRBJ1-3; size: .
DNA: TGTGCCAGCAGCCGAGGGACAGGGGGTAATTCACCCCTCCACTTT; CDR3: CASSRGTGGNSPLHF; D: TRBD1; V: TRBV27; J: TRBJ1-6; size: .
DNA: TGCGCCAGCAGCCAAGATCGGCAGGGCCCCGAGCAGTACTTC; CDR3: CASSQDRQGPEQYF; D: .; V: TRBV4-1; J: TRBJ2-7; size: .
DNA: TGTGCCAGCAGCTCGGGGACTAGCAGAATCTACAATGAGCAGTTCTTC; CDR3: CASSSGTSRIYNEQFF; D: TRBD2; V: TRBV5-6; J: TRBJ2-1; size: .
DNA: TGTGCCAGCAGCCTCTTCGAACCCGGGACTATACACAATGAGCAGTTCTTC; CDR3: CASSLFEPGTIHNEQFF; D: TRBD2; V: TRBV28; J: TRBJ2-1; size: .
DNA: TGTGCCAGCAGCTTAGCCCGGGGGCGGGCGGGGTCCTACGAGCAGTACTTC; CDR3: CASSLARGRAGSYEQYF; D: .; V: TRBV7-2; J: TRBJ2-7; size: .
DNA: TGTGCCAGCAGCACGGGACAGGGGTACTATGGCTACACCTTC; CDR3: CASSTGQGYYGYTF; D: TRBD1; V: TRBV28; J: TRBJ1-2; size: .
DNA: TGCGCCAGCAGTGAGTCGGAATCCGAGCAGTACTTC; CDR3: CASSESESEQYF; D: .; V: TRBV10-1; J: TRBJ2-7; size: .
DNA: TGTGCCAGCAACCCACATGAGCTAGTGAACACCGGGGAGCTGTTTTTT; CDR3: CASNPHELVNTGELFF; D: .; V: TRBV28; J: TRBJ2-2; size: .
DNA: TGTGCCAGCAGCTTAAATATAGATCGGTCCCAGTACTTC; CDR3: CASSLNIDRSQYF; D: .; V: TRBV7-2; J: TRBJ2-5; size: .
DNA: TGTGCCAGCGGGGGTACCTACGAGCAGTACTTC; CDR3: CASGGTYEQYF; D: .; V: TRBV5-8; J: TRBJ2-7; size: .
DNA: TGTGCCAGCAGGCCGACTAGCGGGAGTATCTACGAGCAGTACTTC; CDR3: CASRPTSGSIYEQYF; D: TRBD2; V: TRBV28; J: TRBJ2-7; size: .
DNA: TGTGCCAGCAGTTACGACAGGATGAATATTAATGAAGCTTTCTTT; CDR3: CASSYDRMNINEAFF; D: .; V: TRBV6-5; J: TRBJ1-1; size: .
DNA: TGTGCCAGCAGCCCTCCCGGCGATAGCGGGACCTACGAGCAGTACTTC; CDR3: CASSPPGDSGTYEQYF; D: TRBD2; V: TRBV7-9; J: TRBJ2-7; size: .
DNA: TGTGCCAGCAGACTTCGGCCAAGCGGTGGTAATCAGCCCCAGCATTTT; CDR3: CASRLRPSGGNQPQHF; D: .; V: TRBV27; J: TRBJ1-5; size: .
DNA: TGCGCCAGCAGCCAAGGTGGGGGGGTTGAGCAGTTCTTC; CDR3: CASSQGGGVEQFF; D: TRBD2; V: TRBV4-1; J: TRBJ2-1; size: once
DNA: TGTGCCAGCAGTTTGGGACCCTCCGAGCAGTACTTC; CDR3: CASSLGPSEQYF; D: .; V: TRBV6-5; J: TRBJ2-7; size: .
DNA: TGTGCCAGCAGCCCACGTGACAGGACCCTCTCTGGGGCGGCCAACGTCCTGACTTTC; CDR3: CASSPRDRTLSGAANVLTF; D: .; V: TRBV28; J: TRBJ2-6; size: .
DNA: TGTGCCAGCAGCAAAAAGGGAGGCGGGACTAGTCGGGAGACCCAGTACTTC; CDR3: CASSKKGGGTSRETQYF; D: .; V: TRBV21-1; J: TRBJ2-5; size: .
DNA: TGTGCCAGCAGCTCCAGGGGGCAGGACACTGAAGCTTTCTTT; CDR3: CASSSRGQDTEAFF; D: TRBD1; V: TRBV13; J: TRBJ1-1; size: .
DNA: TGTGCCAGCAGTGTTAGCGGGAGTTGGTACAATGAGCAGTTCTTC; CDR3: CASSVSGSWYNEQFF; D: TRBD2; V: TRBV27; J: TRBJ2-1; size: .
DNA: TGTGCCACCAGCAGACCTGAAGCCTACGAGCAGTACTTC; CDR3: CATSRPEAYEQYF; D: .; V: TRBV15; J: TRBJ2-7; size: .